The 15 T cell receptor beta chains below were found in one sample sequenced in a study of blood T cell repertoires in COVID-19. TCRdb keeps only in-frame clones here, not all; method: immunoSEQ multiplex PCR. The data contain about 260,000 clones, approximately 89% of them singletons. Sequencing input: peripheral blood. The receptors here all came from a woman aged 45 to 65 with acute or convalescent COVID-19.

J is TRBJ1-1 and V is TRBV9, with 11 positions matching TRBD1. Germline V gene sequence: CDR1 SGDLS, CDR2 YYNGEE. After removal of 3 bases from V and 3 bases from J, the junction contained 13 bases not matched to a gene. The CDR3 loop spans 18 amino acids. The CDR3 coding sequence is TGTGCCAGCAGCGCAGGGAGGACAGGGGGCGCGTCGGACACTGAAGCTTTCTTT. It is translated as CASSAGRTGGASDTEAFF.

The chain joins TRBV29-1 to TRBJ2-1; 11 bases match TRBD2. The CDR3 loop spans 13 amino acids. V trimming: 8 bases; J trimming: 7 bases; junction bases outside the gene matches: 7. CDR1 is SQVTM and CDR2 is ANQGSEA in the germline V gene. CDR3 coding DNA: TGCAGCTCCTTAGCGGGAGGGTGGAATGAGCAGTTCTTC. It specifies CSSLAGGWNEQFF.

This clone was observed a single time. The rearrangement uses TRBV11-2 and TRBJ2-3, with D perhaps TRBD2 (5 bases). Per the germline V gene, CDR1 is SGHAT and CDR2 is FQNNGV. The CDR3 runs to 17 residues. The V end was cut by 3 bases, the J end by 0 bases, with 16 bases between. CDR3 coding DNA: TGTGCCAGCAGCTTTCTCAGCGGCGGAACTAGCACAGATACGCAGTATTTT. Its protein product is CASSFLSGGTSTDTQYF.

This clone has a handful of counts. This chain links TRBV2 with TRBJ1-5; unclear D gene. Per the germline V gene, CDR1 is SNHLY and CDR2 is FYNNEI. Trimming removed 6 bases from V and 0 bases from J, with 6 bases in between. CDR3 length: 13 amino acids. The DNA for the CDR3 is TGTGCCAGCAGCCCGTCTAGCAATCAGCCCCAGCATTTT. This translates into CASSPSSNQPQHF.

This chain connects TRBV5-4 to TRBJ2-6, with D perhaps matching TRBD1 (6 bases). Germline V gives CDR1 SGHNT, CDR2 YYREEE (reference sequence). The CDR3 extends over 16 amino acids. Trimming left V 5 bases short and J 0 bases short, with 12 bases between. Written as DNA, the CDR3 is TGTGCCAGCAGACGGGACATCAACTCTGGGGCCAACGTCCTGACTTTC. Residues: CASRRDINSGANVLTF.

V usage is TRBV12-5 and J usage is TRBJ1-1, with 8 bases aligning to TRBD1. Germline values: CDR1 LGHNT, CDR2 FRNRAP. V lost 7 bases, J lost 4 bases, and 5 bases stayed unmatched. This CDR3 is built from 13 residues. CDR3 sequence reads: CASAATGGTEAFF. The CDR3 DNA is TGTGCTAGTGCCGCCACAGGGGGCACTGAAGCTTTCTTT.

This chain links TRBV5-4 with TRBJ1-4, with a tentative D call TRBD1 (5 bases). This CDR3 spans 13 amino acids. V was shortened by 5 bases and J by 3 bases, with 8 bases between the two germline ends. Germline CDR1 is SGHNT and CDR2 is YYREEE (reference sequence). CDR3 loop: CASRRDSNEKLFF. CDR3 nucleotides: TGTGCCAGCAGACGGGACTCTAATGAAAAACTGTTTTTT.

The chain uses TRBV5-5 and TRBJ2-7; D possibly corresponds to TRBD1 (5 bases). The V end was cut by 3 bases, the J end by 4 bases, with 14 bases between. The germline gives CDR1 SGHKS, CDR2 YYEKEE (reference sequence). The CDR3 has 14 residues. The CDR3 DNA reads TGTGCCAGCAGCTCTGTAGGGGTGGATTACGAGCAGTACTTC. Its translation is CASSSVGVDYEQYF.

This clone was seen only a few times. The chain carries TRBV3-1 (or the pseudogene TRBV3-2) and TRBJ2-2; 8 nucleotides agree with TRBD2. The CDR3 extends over 15 amino acids. CDR1 is LGHDT, CDR2 YNNKEL, per germline (reference sequence). The V segment lost 1 base and the J segment 16 bases; nucleotides outside the gene matches: 14. CDR3 nucleotides: TGTGCCAGCAGCCAAGTGGGACTAGAAGTAGCTTTGCCGTTTTTT. As protein: CASSQVGLEVALPFF.

The rearrangement uses TRBV6-1 and TRBJ1-5; D is ambiguous. Between the trimmed V and J ends, which lost 1 base and 6 bases, there was a span of 10 bases. The CDR3 runs to 14 residues. Germline V gene lookup returns CDR1 MNHNS and CDR2 SASEGT. The CDR3 reads CASSEGGWAQPQHF. CDR3 bases: TGTGCCAGCAGTGAAGGCGGGTGGGCTCAGCCCCAGCATTTT.

This chain connects TRBV5-1 to TRBJ2-5; D remains ambiguous. Trimming shortened V by 1 base and J by 4 bases, and 8 bases separated the two germline ends. Germline lookup yields CDR1 SGHRS and CDR2 YFSETQ. CDR3 length: 13 residues. The chain's CDR3 is CASSLLSGETQYF. For the CDR3, the DNA is TGCGCCAGCAGCTTGCTGAGTGGAGAGACCCAGTACTTC.

V gene TRBV5-1 combines with J gene TRBJ2-5; D uncertain. The CDR3 consists of 12 residues. V dropped 0 bases and J dropped 3 bases, with 3 bases sitting between them. Germline V CDR1 and CDR2: SGHRS, YFSETQ. CDR3 amino acids: CASSLAEETQYF. In nucleotides, the CDR3 is TGCGCCAGCAGCTTGGCGGAAGAGACCCAGTACTTC.

V is TRBV7-3 and J is TRBJ2-2; D gene unclear. Germline CDR1 reads SGHTA; CDR2 reads FQGTGA. Trimming shortened V by 4 bases and J by 5 bases, and 8 bases separated the two germline ends. The CDR3 has 13 residues. CDR3 loop: CASSSRMTGELFF. The CDR3 region has the DNA TGTGCCAGCAGCTCCAGGATGACCGGGGAGCTGTTTTTT.

The gene calls are TRBV7-9 and TRBJ2-2, with D maybe TRBD1 (6 bases). Germline loops: CDR1 SEHNR, CDR2 FQNEAQ (reference sequence). V was clipped by 1 base and J by 5 bases, with 17 bases between them. The CDR3 extends over 17 amino acids. The CDR3 bases are TGTGCCAGCAGCTTAGGAGGGGGACCCCAGAGAACCGGGGAGCTGTTTTTT. It is translated as CASSLGGGPQRTGELFF.

The chain carries TRBV4-1 and TRBJ2-7; 7 bases line up with TRBD1. The CDR3 sequence is 15 residues long. CDR1 and CDR2 from the germline V gene are MGHRA and YSYEKL. The J segment lost 3 bases and the V segment lost 0 bases, leaving 5 bases of the junction unmatched. The CDR3 DNA is TGCGCCAGCAGCCAAGACCGACAGGGCCACTACGAGCAGTACTTC. It is translated as CASSQDRQGHYEQYF.